Below, 13 T cell receptor beta chains from the same sample are listed, as sequenced in a study of shared clonotypes between healthy human individuals. Clones were sequenced by immunoSEQ multiplex PCR, and TCRdb holds only the in-frame ones, with some missing. Of approximately 99,000 clones in the sample, approximately 70% were seen once. The sequenced sample consisted of memory CD8+ T cells sorted from blood. This sample's subset: CD45RO+ cells pooled with CCR7-negative TemRA cells. These receptors were obtained from a woman under 40 in good health.

This clone was observed a handful of times. The chain carries TRBV4-1 and TRBJ1-1; D is uncertain. The CDR3 runs to 14 residues. Per the germline V gene, CDR1 is MGHRA and CDR2 is YSYEKL. V gave up 0 bases and J gave up 4 bases, with 9 bases separating them. The CDR3 DNA follows: TGCGCCAGCAGCCAAGATCAAGGGCGCACTGAAGCTTTCTTT. Encoded protein: CASSQDQGRTEAFF.

The V and J genes are TRBV27 and TRBJ1-5; D unclear. Germline V gives CDR1 MNHEY, CDR2 SMNVEV (reference sequence). This CDR3 region has 14 residues. Trimming took 5 bases from V and 5 from J, leaving 13 bases between them. CDR3 residues: CASSLYGPHQPQHF. CDR3 DNA sequence: TGTGCCAGCAGTCTGTATGGGCCACATCAGCCCCAGCATTTT.

The V and J genes are TRBV30 and TRBJ2-2; 9 bases are shared with TRBD2. The V and J ends lost 5 bases and 3 bases, in that order; junction bases with no gene match: 10. The CDR3 is 16 amino acids. Germline CDR1 reads GTSNPN; CDR2 reads SVGIG (reference sequence). CDR3 DNA: TGTGCCTGGGGGGGGATCAGCGGGAGGTACACCGGGGAGCTGTTTTTT. It codes for CAWGGISGRYTGELFF. Filled out from reference TRBV30 and TRBJ2-2, the complete variable domain reads SQTIHQWPATLVQPVGSPLSLECTVEGTSNPNLYWYRQAAGRGLQLLFYSVGIGQISSEVPQNLSASRPQDRQFILSSKKLLLSDSGFYLCAWGGISGRYTGELFFGEGSRLTVL.

This clone turned up a few times. The chain recombines TRBV28 with TRBJ1-6, with 7 nucleotides matching TRBD1. CDR1 is MDHEN, CDR2 SYDVKM, per germline. Trimming cost V 5 bases and J 8 bases; bases outside gene matches: 15. The CDR3 length is 17 residues. This CDR3 is CASSPPLTGTVDSPLHF. The CDR3, as DNA: TGTGCCAGCAGTCCCCCCTTGACAGGGACTGTTGATTCACCCCTCCACTTT.

On this clone: This may come from a read error, since a much larger clone is one base off. The chain joins TRBV6-1 to TRBJ1-1; 7 bases fit TRBD1. Per the germline V gene, CDR1 is MNHNS and CDR2 is SASEGT. The CDR3 extends over 17 amino acids. In nucleotides, the CDR3 is TGTGCCAGCAGTGATAAATCAGGGACAGAACCGAACGCTGAAGCTTTCTTT. It encodes CASSDKSGTEPNAEAFF.

This clone was seen at least ten times. The DNA of the CDR3 is TGTGCCAGCAGCCCAGCGGGAGAAAATACGCAGTATTTT. Amino acid sequence: CASSPAGENTQYF. This chain uses TRBV11-2 with TRBJ2-3; 8 nucleotides agree with TRBD2. This CDR3 contains 13 residues. Germline V lookup: CDR1 SGHAT, CDR2 FQNNGV. Trimming cost V 5 bases and J 7 bases; bases outside gene matches: 5.

CDR3 bases: TGTGCCAGCAGCTTCGGGACCCGGAACACAGATACGCAGTATTTT. This encodes CASSFGTRNTDTQYF. This chain links TRBV7-9 with TRBJ2-3; D is perhaps TRBD1 or TRBD2 (5 bases each). The V gene lost 3 bases and the J gene lost 2 bases, with 12 bases spanning the gap. The CDR3 loop spans 15 amino acids. The germline V gene encodes CDR1 SEHNR and CDR2 FQNEAQ (reference sequence).

The V call is TRBV28, the J call TRBJ2-7; 7 bases align to TRBD1. There are 14 residues in the CDR3. Germline V gives CDR1 MDHEN, CDR2 SYDVKM. Trimming took 3 bases from V and 7 from J; bases not matched to a gene: 9. CDR3 sequence reads: CASSFGTAMGEQYF. The CDR3 bases are TGTGCCAGCAGTTTTGGGACAGCAATGGGAGAGCAGTACTTC.

This clone came up once. The rearrangement joins TRBV5-6 to TRBJ2-3; D perhaps matches TRBD2 (5 bases). V dropped 0 bases and J dropped 4 bases, with 12 bases sitting between them. The CDR3 has 15 amino acids. Germline V lookup: CDR1 SGHDT, CDR2 YYEEEE. DNA for the CDR3: TGTGCCAGCAGCTTGGCCGGTGGGAGCGCAGATACGCAGTATTTT. Its protein is CASSLAGGSADTQYF.

V and J are TRBV14 and TRBJ1-1; D may be TRBD1 (6 bases). V shed 1 base and J shed 6 bases, with 12 bases lying between them. CDR3 length: 14 residues. CDR1 and CDR2 (germline): SGHDN, FVKESK. CDR3 protein: CASSQAVGGPEAFF. In DNA, the CDR3 is TGTGCCAGCAGCCAAGCAGTAGGGGGACCTGAAGCTTTCTTT.

The V gene is TRBV6-4, the J gene TRBJ2-2, with 9 bases that match TRBD2. Germline-derived CDR1 and CDR2 are MRHNA and SNTAGT. There are 14 residues in the CDR3. V lost 0 bases and J lost 7; bases outside the gene matches: 0. The CDR3 DNA sequence: TGTGCCAGCAGTGACTCTAGCGGGAGCGGGGAGCTGTTTTTT. Amino acid sequence: CASSDSSGSGELFF.

The rearrangement joins TRBV7-9 to TRBJ2-2; unclear D gene. The CDR3 extends over 15 amino acids. The V gene lost 5 bases and the J gene lost 1 base, with 11 bases spanning the gap. Germline CDR1 and CDR2: SEHNR and FQNEAQ (reference sequence). The CDR3, as DNA: TGTGCCAGCAGCCCAGGCTGGAGGAACACCGGGGAGCTGTTTTTT. Residues: CASSPGWRNTGELFF.

This clone was observed a handful of times. V is TRBV29-1 and J is TRBJ2-1, with 8 nucleotides matching TRBD1. Germline V gene lookup returns CDR1 SQVTM and CDR2 ANQGSEA. The CDR3 extends over 12 amino acids. The V segment lost 5 bases and the J segment 4 bases; nucleotides outside the gene matches: 1. CDR3 residues: CSVQGAYNEQFF. Here the CDR3 DNA reads TGCAGCGTTCAGGGGGCTTACAATGAGCAGTTCTTC.